This TCR beta chain was sequenced in a study of CD8+ T cells in alopecia areata. Turning to the study itself: Treated patients took oral tofacitinib at 5 to 10 mg twice daily. Study-level points and caveats: It was observed that many expanded lesional clones persisted in scalp and blood during tofacitinib. Association of baseline CD8+ expansion with response is uncertain owing to one nonresponder.

Treatment specified: oral pan-JAK inhibitor, 5-10 mg twice daily. Germline values: CDR1 MNHEY, CDR2 SMNVEV (reference sequence). The CDR3 length is 13 residues. Trimming shortened V by 3 bases and J by 4 bases, and 9 bases separated the two germline ends. In the case of this clone: Its antigen remains unidentified.

RNA was extracted and reverse transcribed into cDNA as the sequencing template. The method was immunoSEQ multiplex PCR; TCRdb's version includes in-frame clones alone and lacks a portion of them. Found here are roughly 170,000 clones, under 60% of them singletons; the top ten hold around 13%. This clonotype originated in a human donor with alopecia areata. The chain combines TRBV27 with TRBJ1-2; D gene ambiguous. This specimen consisted of CD8+ T cells sorted from blood, obtained at week 24, from a patient treated with tofacitinib. The CDR3 loop reads CASSFKGGYGYTF. Written as DNA, the CDR3 is TGTGCCAGCAGTTTTAAGGGCGGCTATGGCTACACCTTC.